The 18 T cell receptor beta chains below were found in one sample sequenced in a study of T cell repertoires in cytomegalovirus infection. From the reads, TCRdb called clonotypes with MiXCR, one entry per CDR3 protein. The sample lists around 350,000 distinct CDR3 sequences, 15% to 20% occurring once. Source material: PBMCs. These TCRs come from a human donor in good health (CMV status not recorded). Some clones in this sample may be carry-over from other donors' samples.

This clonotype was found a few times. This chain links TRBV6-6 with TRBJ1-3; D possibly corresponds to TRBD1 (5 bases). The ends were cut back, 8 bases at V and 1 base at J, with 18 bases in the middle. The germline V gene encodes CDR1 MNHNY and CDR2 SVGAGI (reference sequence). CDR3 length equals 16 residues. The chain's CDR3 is CASGRDPEGSGNTIYF. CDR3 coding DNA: TGTGCCAGCGGACGGGACCCTGAGGGGTCTGGAAACACCATATATTTT.

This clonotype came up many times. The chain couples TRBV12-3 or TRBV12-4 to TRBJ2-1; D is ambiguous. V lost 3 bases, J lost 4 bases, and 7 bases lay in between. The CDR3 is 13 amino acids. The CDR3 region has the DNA TGTGCCAGCAGTTTCGGGCTTTACAATGAGCAGTTCTTC. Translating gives CASSFGLYNEQFF.

This CDR3 is CASSQAGGKYNEQFF. Written as DNA, the CDR3 is TGTGCCAGCAGCCAAGCCGGGGGGAAGTACAATGAGCAGTTCTTC. V and J are TRBV4-2 and TRBJ2-1, with 7 bases fitting TRBD2. Germline V gives CDR1 LGHNA, CDR2 YNFKEQ. With 1 base clipped from V and 4 bases from J, the junction kept 4 bases outside the gene matches. The CDR3 totals 15 residues.

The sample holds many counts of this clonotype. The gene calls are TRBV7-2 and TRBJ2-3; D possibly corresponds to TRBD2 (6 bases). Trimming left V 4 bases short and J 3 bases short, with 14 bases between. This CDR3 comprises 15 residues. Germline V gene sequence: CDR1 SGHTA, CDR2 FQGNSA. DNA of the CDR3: TGTGCCAGCAGCTCGCCCTTGGGGGGAACAGATACGCAGTATTTT. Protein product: CASSSPLGGTDTQYF.

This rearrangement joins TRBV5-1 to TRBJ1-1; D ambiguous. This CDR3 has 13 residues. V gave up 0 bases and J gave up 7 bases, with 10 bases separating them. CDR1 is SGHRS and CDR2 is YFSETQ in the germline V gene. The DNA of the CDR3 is TGCGCCAGCAGCTTGGGGCTAATAGATGAAGCTTTCTTT. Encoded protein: CASSLGLIDEAFF.

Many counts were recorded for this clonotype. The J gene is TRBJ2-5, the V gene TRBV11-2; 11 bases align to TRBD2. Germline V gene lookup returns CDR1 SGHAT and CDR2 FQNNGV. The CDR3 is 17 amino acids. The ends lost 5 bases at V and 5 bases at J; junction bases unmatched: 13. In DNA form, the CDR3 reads TGTGCCAGCAGCAAAAGGGGACTAGCGGACCTCGGGGAGACCCAGTACTTC. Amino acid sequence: CASSKRGLADLGETQYF.

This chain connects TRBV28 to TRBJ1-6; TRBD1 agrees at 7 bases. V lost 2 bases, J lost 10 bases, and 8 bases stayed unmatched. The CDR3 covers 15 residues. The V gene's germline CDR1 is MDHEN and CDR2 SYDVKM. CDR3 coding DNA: TGTGCCAGCAGTTTACCAGCCCAGGGGGGATCACCCCTCCACTTT. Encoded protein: CASSLPAQGGSPLHF. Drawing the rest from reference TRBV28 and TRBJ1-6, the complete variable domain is DVKVTQSSRYLVKRTGEKVFLECVQDMDHENMFWYRQDPGLGLRLIYFSYDVKMKEKGDIPEGYSVSREKKERFSLILESASTNQTSMYLCASSLPAQGGSPLHFGNGTRLTVT.

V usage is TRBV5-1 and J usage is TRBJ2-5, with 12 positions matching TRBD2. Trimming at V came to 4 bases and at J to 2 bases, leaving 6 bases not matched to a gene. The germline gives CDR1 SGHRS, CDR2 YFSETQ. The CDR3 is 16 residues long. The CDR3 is CASSTLLAGGQETQYF. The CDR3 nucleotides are TGCGCCAGCAGCACCTTACTAGCGGGGGGACAAGAGACCCAGTACTTC.

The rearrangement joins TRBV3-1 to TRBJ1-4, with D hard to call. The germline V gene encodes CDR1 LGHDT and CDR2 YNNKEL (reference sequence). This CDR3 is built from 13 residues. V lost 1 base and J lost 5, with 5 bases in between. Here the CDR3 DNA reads TGTGCCAGCAGCCAAGGTCTGAATGAAAAACTGTTTTTT. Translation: CASSQGLNEKLFF.

CDR3 protein: CASSVESPENTGELFF. As DNA, the CDR3 is TGTGCCAGCAGTGTCGAGAGTCCCGAGAACACCGGGGAGCTGTTTTTT. V and J are TRBV2 and TRBJ2-2; no definite D call. V lost 4 bases and J 1 base, leaving 13 bases between the germline ends. CDR1 and CDR2 (germline): SNHLY, FYNNEI. CDR3 size: 16 residues.

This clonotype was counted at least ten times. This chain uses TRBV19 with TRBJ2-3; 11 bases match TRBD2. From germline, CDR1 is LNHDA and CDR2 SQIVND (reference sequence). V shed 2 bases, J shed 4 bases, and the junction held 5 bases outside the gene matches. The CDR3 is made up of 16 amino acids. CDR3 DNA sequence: TGTGCCAGTAGTATAAGTAGCGGGGGGGCCTCAGATACGCAGTATTTT. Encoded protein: CASSISSGGASDTQYF.

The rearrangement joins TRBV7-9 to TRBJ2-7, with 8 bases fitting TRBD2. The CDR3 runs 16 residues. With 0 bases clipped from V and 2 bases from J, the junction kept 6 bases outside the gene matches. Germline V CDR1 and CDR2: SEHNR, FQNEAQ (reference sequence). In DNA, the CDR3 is TGTGCCAGCAGCTTAGCAGGCGCGGGAGGTCCCTACGAGCAGTACTTC. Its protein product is CASSLAGAGGPYEQYF.

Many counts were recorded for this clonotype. The CDR3 reads CASSRLPMRDSPLHF. The CDR3 bases are TGTGCCAGCAGTCGGCTCCCAATGAGGGATTCACCCCTCCACTTT. The rearrangement joins TRBV12-3 or TRBV12-4 to TRBJ1-6; no clear D. V was cut by 5 bases and J by 8 bases, with 16 bases left in between. The CDR3 extends over 15 amino acids.

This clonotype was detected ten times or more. The CDR3 reads CASTFRAMFGTPYEQYF. The CDR3 DNA is TGTGCCAGCACCTTTAGGGCAATGTTCGGGACACCCTACGAGCAGTACTTC. The chain carries TRBV7-2 and TRBJ2-7; a weak D match, TRBD1 (6 bases). Germline loops: CDR1 SGHTA, CDR2 FQGNSA. Trimming removed 7 bases at V and 2 bases at J, with 24 bases between. The CDR3 runs 17 residues.

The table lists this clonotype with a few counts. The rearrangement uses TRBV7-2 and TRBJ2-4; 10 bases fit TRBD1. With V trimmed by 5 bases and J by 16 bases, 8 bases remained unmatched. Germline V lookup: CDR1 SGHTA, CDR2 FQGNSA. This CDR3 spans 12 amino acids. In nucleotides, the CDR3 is TGTGCCAGCAGCACTCCGGGACAGGGGTCTTACTTC. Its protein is CASSTPGQGSYF. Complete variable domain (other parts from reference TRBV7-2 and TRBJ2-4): GAGVSQSPSNKVTEKGKDVELRCDPISGHTALYWYRQSLGQGLEFLIYFQGNSAPDKSGLPSDRFSAERTGGSVSTLTIQRTQQEDSAVYLCASSTPGQGSYFGAGTRLSVL.

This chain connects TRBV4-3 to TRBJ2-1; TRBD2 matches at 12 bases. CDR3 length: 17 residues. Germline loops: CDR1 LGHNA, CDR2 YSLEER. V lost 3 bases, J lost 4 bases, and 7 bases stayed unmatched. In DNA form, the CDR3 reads TGCGCCAGCAGCCAGGACGTCGGACTAGCGGGGTACAATGAGCAGTTCTTC. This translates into CASSQDVGLAGYNEQFF.

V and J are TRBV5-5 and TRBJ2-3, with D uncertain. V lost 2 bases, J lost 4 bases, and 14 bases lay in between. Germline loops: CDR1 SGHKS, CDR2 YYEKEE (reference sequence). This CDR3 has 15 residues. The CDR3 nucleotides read TGTGCCAGCAGCTTTAGGTGGAGTTCGGCAGATACGCAGTATTTT. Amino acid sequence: CASSFRWSSADTQYF.

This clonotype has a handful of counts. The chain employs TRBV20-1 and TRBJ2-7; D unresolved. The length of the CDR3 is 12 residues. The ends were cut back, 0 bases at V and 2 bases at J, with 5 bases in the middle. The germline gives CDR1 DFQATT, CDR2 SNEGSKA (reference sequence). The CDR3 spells CSARDPAYEQYF. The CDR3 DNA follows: TGCAGTGCTAGAGATCCCGCCTACGAGCAGTACTTC.